This T cell receptor (beta chain) is drawn from a study of human T cells and chemical hapten exposure. Study at large: TCR yields per sample varied, mainly owing to small pooled library volume differences.

From the RACE reads, TCRdb called clonotypes with MiXCR, one entry per CDR3 protein. The data contain about 89,000 distinct CDR3 sequences, roughly 11% of them singletons. The V gene end was trimmed by 4 bases and the J gene end by 0 bases; junction bases not matched to a gene: 10. The CDR3 runs to 19 residues. Germline values: CDR1 MNHEY, CDR2 SVGEGT. As to this clonotype: Its antigen is still unknown.

The time point here: patch test 2, 6 weeks after DPC sensitization. The treatment: therapeutic diphenylcyclopropenone sensitization with weekly scalp DPC. General observations from the study: Expanded TCRs created a significantly greater count of big CDR3 similarity clusters than controls did. Positive correlation was observed between PT1 expanded TCR counts and patch test score.

This material consisted of whole blood, taken in connection with sensitization to the hapten diphenylcyclopropenone (DPC). This receptor was taken from a man aged 40-49 years with alopecia areata. Some clones in this sample may be carry-over from other donors' samples. The rearrangement links TRBV6-2 or TRBV6-3 to TRBJ2-6; 9 bases agree with TRBD1. CDR3 in amino acids: CASSSLNRGRRSGANVLTF. As DNA, the CDR3 is TGTGCCAGCAGTTCCCTCAACAGGGGGCGCCGCTCTGGGGCCAACGTCCTGACTTTC.